This TCR beta chain emerged from a study of blood T cell repertoires in COVID-19. Study-level information: The analysed material was cDNA or gDNA that came from T cells, B-cell-depleted T cells, or PBMCs.

Some clones are missing from TCRdb's copy, which holds only in-frame ones; the method was immunoSEQ multiplex PCR. The table has some 72,000 clones, around 80% seen once. The CDR3 length is 13 residues. Germline loops: CDR1 SGHRS, CDR2 YFSETQ. V was clipped by 0 bases and J by 6 bases, with 9 bases between them. V usage is TRBV5-1 and J usage is TRBJ1-1; no definite D call. The sequencing input was peripheral blood. The receptor comes from a man aged 45 to 65 with COVID-19, enrolled during active disease. The CDR3 is CASSLEQDSEAFF. DNA for the CDR3: TGCGCCAGCAGCTTGGAGCAGGACTCTGAAGCTTTCTTT.